The present entry profiles one T cell receptor beta chain with its context. The antigen is undetermined. The data were taken from a study of monozygotic twins with inflammatory bowel disease. Study results and caveats: Compared with healthy twins, IBD patients shared fewer clonotypes with others, especially with disease activity. Whereas healthy co-twins had higher TCRbeta diversity (inverse Simpson), IBD patients had lower diversity.

Every donor provided one blood sample measuring approximately 2.5 ml. TCRdb reanalyzed the 5' RACE reads and collapses them to one entry per CDR3 protein, without DNA. Recorded for this sample: 350,000 to 400,000 distinct CDR3 sequences. The CDR3 loop spans 15 amino acids. Germline V lookup: CDR1 SGHDT, CDR2 YYEEEE. The material sequenced was blood. The J gene is TRBJ1-2, the V gene TRBV5-6; the TRBD1 assignment by TCRdb is unverifiable without DNA. This TCR was sampled from a human donor with ulcerative colitis or Crohn's disease, or a healthy co-twin of an affected twin (not recorded which). CDR3 loop: CASSFLTGSNYGYTF.